The entry that follows covers one T cell receptor (beta chain) sequence. This clone was detected a few times. The antigen it recognizes is unknown. Qualities for individual bases were not recorded, and no much larger clone is one base off. Spanning cysteine to phenylalanine, the CDR3 consists of 16 amino acids. The kept DNA is CDR3 alone, 48 bases in frame from the first base. From V the trimming removes 1 base and from J it removes 5 bases, while the gene matches leave 8 bases of the junction unaccounted for. CDR1 and CDR2, per the germline V gene (reference sequence), are GTSNPN and SVGIG. The sample comes from a study of beta chain features in type 1 diabetes (dated by TCRdb to 2017 to 2018). Background on the whole study: Patients and healthy donors did not differ in mean age, gender distribution, total cell number or subset yield. A total of 90 million to 140 million sorted cells were examined across all samples, and RNA yield correlated strongly with the number of cells per subset. The study compared TCRB repertoires of sorted circulating CD4+ T cell subsets between recently diagnosed type 1 diabetes patients and matched healthy donors. Regulatory and stem cell-like memory subsets were isolated from only 8 patients and roughly eight healthy donors, whereas naive and central memory subsets came from all 30 or so donors. Beyond this particular receptor, the publication reports: At VDJ recombination sites, type 1 diabetes patients had fewer insertions and more deleted nucleotides, which implies abnormalities in thymic rearrangement. The naive, central memory and regulatory TCRB repertoires appeared to resemble one another more closely among patients than among healthy donors. PCR might favor shorter templates, but patient and control samples were amplified and corrected together, so any skew would affect both groups equally. Only small numbers of individuals were included in the HLA sub-analyses, which left unresolved whether HLA type had any influence on TCRB rearrangement. A moderate but significant shortening of TCRB CDR3 length was observed in type 1 diabetes patients in all four CD4+ subsets. Because cDNA rather than genomic DNA was sequenced, highly expressing activated cells could have been over-represented, although no difference in activation and CD3 levels was found between groups.

The entire amount of isolated RNA was reverse transcribed using the High Capacity cDNA Reverse Transcription Kit, so the sequenced TCRB transcripts were expressed ones. Naive, central memory and regulatory T cell samples underwent deep immunoSEQ sequencing, averaging about 3.57 million total reads per sample. Sorted cells were lysed in RLT buffer and RNA was extracted with DNase-treated RNeasy Micro or Mini kits, depending on cell number. Each cell subset was processed on its own to prevent cross-contamination, while patient and healthy donor samples were processed together. TCRB sequences were amplified from cDNA with the immunoSEQ multiplex PCR, producing 87-bp fragments spanning the CDR3 region. Sequencing of the amplicons was done on the Illumina HiSeq platform. Turning to the authors' computational methods: PCR bias was corrected computationally using synthetic template baselines, and reads within Hamming distance 2 were collapsed, with unmergeable singletons discarded. Reads were aligned against IMGT to assign V, D and J genes, CDR3 length and insertions or deletions at six rearrangement sites. Within each subset, clonotype counts were normalized to the number of sorted cells before true diversity and Gini coefficients were calculated with the tcR R package. Repertoire sharing was quantified using the overlap coefficient calculated on TCRB nucleotide sequences. Out-of-frame TCRB sequences from naive cells were analyzed as a proxy for the pre-selection repertoire. This immuneACCESS table, as held by TCRdb, lists in-frame sequences with V and J called but not all clones. Of the missing ones, under half trace to an unresolved V gene in checked studies; the others have no known cause. That table supplies the V and J calls and clone size; D and trimming were determined from the DNA. For this sample there are fewer than 500,000 clones; 14% appear just once. Of the sample, around 0.039% falls within the top ten clones.

Each donor gave one peripheral blood draw, averaging roughly 120 mL, which was collected into heparinised tubes. Using a panel that included CD45RO, CCR7, CD25, CD127, CD95 and CD27, naive, central memory, regulatory and stem cell-like memory CD4+ T cells were sorted on a BD FACSAria II. Every sorted population had a purity above 95%. PBMCs were isolated right away by Lymphoprep density gradient centrifugation and were stained directly, without culture. So that batch effects would be minimized, each experiment stained and sorted samples in pairs, pairing one healthy donor with one patient. The V and J segments used are TRBV30 and TRBJ2-5, and 12 junctional nucleotides match TRBD2. The TCR was taken from a man aged 25-45 years in good health. Material for sequencing was naive CD4+ T cells from blood. This specimen's cell subset or site label, interpreted: true naive CD4+ T cells. CDR3 reads: CAWSGELAGGGETQYF. The nucleotide sequence is TGTGCCTGGAGTGGAGAACTAGCGGGAGGTGGGGAGACCCAGTACTTC.